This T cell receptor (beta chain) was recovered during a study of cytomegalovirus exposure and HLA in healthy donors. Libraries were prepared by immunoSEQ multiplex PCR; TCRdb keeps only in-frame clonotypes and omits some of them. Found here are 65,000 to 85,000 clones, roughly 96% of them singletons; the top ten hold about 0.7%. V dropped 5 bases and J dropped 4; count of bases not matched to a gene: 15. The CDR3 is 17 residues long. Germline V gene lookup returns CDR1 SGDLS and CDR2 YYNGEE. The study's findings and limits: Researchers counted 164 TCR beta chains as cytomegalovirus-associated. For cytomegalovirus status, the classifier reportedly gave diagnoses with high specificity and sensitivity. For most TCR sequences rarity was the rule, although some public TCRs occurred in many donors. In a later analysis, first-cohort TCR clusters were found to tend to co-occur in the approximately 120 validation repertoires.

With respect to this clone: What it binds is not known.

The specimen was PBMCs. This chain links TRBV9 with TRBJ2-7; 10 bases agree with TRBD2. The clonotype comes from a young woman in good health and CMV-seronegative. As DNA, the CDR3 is TGTGCCAGCAGTCCGACTAGCGGGTCGGGGTACGGTTACGAGCAGTACTTC. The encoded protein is CASSPTSGSGYGYEQYF.